These T cell receptor beta chains were read from a single sample in a study of identical twins. TCRdb itself ran the 5' RACE reads through MiXCR, one entry per CDR3 protein. Of 500,000 to 700,000 distinct CDR3 sequences in the sample, less than 9% are singletons; the top ten hold approximately 1.5%. These data were likewise used in another study, on yellow fever vaccine responses in identical twins.

The sequencing sample was made of PBMCs. These TCRs come from a woman aged 18-35 years in good health. Each CDR3 is given with its conserved first and last residue. The D gene is left open where the match is weak.

13	TRBV2	NA	TRBJ2-3	CASKEFGTDTQYF
14	TRBV7-6	NA	TRBJ2-5	CASSLRKQSETQYF
15	TRBV7-9	NA	TRBJ1-1	CASSKSGDSVFEAFF
15	TRBV6-1	TRBD2	TRBJ2-2	CASSPLSSGNRELFF
15	TRBV28	TRBD2	TRBJ2-1	CASSVSGGNYNEQFF
15	TRBV7-9	NA	TRBJ1-3	CASSTTDFSGNTIYF
15	TRBV19	NA	TRBJ2-2	CASSTRSTAPGELFF
15	TRBV5-1	NA	TRBJ2-7	CASSLGINLAYEQYF
14	TRBV27	NA	TRBJ2-3	CASSYRGNTDTQYF
15	TRBV5-1	NA	TRBJ2-1	CASSLGGKGYNEQFF
14	TRBV29-1	NA	TRBJ2-1	CSVENWGPHNEQFF
17	TRBV29-1	TRBD2	TRBJ2-3	CSVDGLAGGPSTDTQYF
15	TRBV27	NA	TRBJ1-5	CASTDRSYSNQPQHF
15	TRBV4-1	NA	TRBJ2-2	CASSQDLGWTGELFF
12	TRBV12-3/TRBV12-4	NA	TRBJ2-3	CASSLIADTQYF
16	TRBV6-5	TRBD1	TRBJ2-4	CASSYSTGAAKNIQYF
13	TRBV28	NA	TRBJ2-5	CASSWPAQETQYF
15	TRBV20-1	TRBD1	TRBJ2-7	CSALSPGQCIYEQYF
17	TRBV6-5	TRBD1	TRBJ2-5	CASSSYGQGAAEETQYF
16	TRBV7-9	NA	TRBJ2-5	CASSPGGTPYQETQYF